Listed here are 22 T cell receptor beta chains from one sample, sequenced in a study of OX40 agonist ivuxolimab in advanced cancers. Generated by immunoSEQ multiplex PCR, the TCRdb table keeps only in-frame clones and is missing some. The sample comprises about 7,800 clones, around 75% of which are singletons, and over 50% rests with the top ten. The sample here was CD4+ or CD8+ T cells sorted from blood, taken in a trial of the OX40 agonist ivuxolimab. Receptors originate from an adult with an advanced solid tumor such as melanoma, head and neck, liver or kidney cancer.

The rearrangement joins TRBV7-5 to TRBJ2-7; TRBD2, the D gene given by the table, was not confirmed from the DNA. TRBV7-5 is tagged as a pseudogene. The CDR3 is 14 amino acids. In DNA, the CDR3 is TGTGCCAGCAGCGCCGGGACTAGCCTTTGGGAGCAGTACTTC. Translated: CASSAGTSLWEQYF.

This clone was counted a few times. The chain is built from TRBV13 and TRBJ2-2, with a possible D match to TRBD2 (5 bases). The V gene lost 5 bases and the J gene lost 4 bases, with 8 bases spanning the gap. Per the germline V gene, CDR1 is PRHDT and CDR2 is FYEKMQ (reference sequence). There are 13 residues in the CDR3. CDR3 in amino acids: CASSPGLTGELFF. CDR3 coding DNA: TGTGCCAGCAGCCCTGGACTCACCGGGGAGCTGTTTTTT.

The table lists this clone with a few counts. The chain joins TRBV4-3 to TRBJ1-1, with D perhaps TRBD1 (5 bases). CDR1 is LGHNA and CDR2 is YSLEER in the germline V gene. CDR3 length: 12 amino acids. V was trimmed by 4 bases and J by 6 bases, leaving 9 bases between them. The CDR3 nucleotides read TGCGCCAGCAGCCCAGGGTCATCTGAAGCTTTCTTT. Translation gives CASSPGSSEAFF.

This chain links TRBV7-2 with TRBJ1-1; unclear D gene. This CDR3 is built from 13 residues. Germline lookup yields CDR1 SGHTA and CDR2 FQGNSA. The V and J ends lost 5 bases and 2 bases respectively, with 9 bases between them. CDR3 nucleotides: TGTGCCAGCAGCCCACATACTAACACTGAAGCTTTCTTT. Translating it yields CASSPHTNTEAFF. Together with reference TRBV7-2 and TRBJ1-1, the CDR3 gives the full variable domain: GAGVSQSPSNKVTEKGKDVELRCDPISGHTALYWYRQSLGQGLEFLIYFQGNSAPDKSGLPSDRFSAERTGGSVSTLTIQRTQQEDSAVYLCASSPHTNTEAFFGQGTRLTVV.

The J gene is TRBJ2-3, the V gene TRBV7-2; D unclear. The V gene lost 4 bases and the J gene lost 0 bases, with 11 bases spanning the gap. Looked up from germline, CDR1 is SGHTA and CDR2 is FQGNSA. The CDR3 extends over 15 amino acids. This CDR3 reads CASSSTAGSTDTQYF. The CDR3 DNA is TGTGCCAGCAGCTCGACGGCAGGTAGCACAGATACGCAGTATTTT.

V is TRBV5-1 and J is TRBJ2-2, with D unresolved. Germline CDR1 and CDR2: SGHRS and YFSETQ. V was cut by 2 bases and J by 7 bases, with 18 bases left in between. The CDR3 is 16 residues long. This chain's CDR3 is CASSLRVDTSIGELFF. In DNA, the CDR3 is TGCGCCAGCAGCTTACGGGTTGACACTTCTATCGGGGAGCTGTTTTTT. Full variable domain (remainder filled in from reference TRBV5-1 and TRBJ2-2): KAGVTQTPRYLIKTRGQQVTLSCSPISGHRSVSWYQQTPGQGLQFLFEYFSETQRNKGNFPGRFSGRQFSNSRSEMNVSTLELGDSALYLCASSLRVDTSIGELFFGEGSRLTVL.

The CDR3 reads CASSVAGMVGELFF. The CDR3 DNA is TGTGCCAGCAGCGTGGCGGGGATGGTCGGGGAGCTGTTTTTT. This chain joins TRBV11-2 and TRBJ2-2; D is possibly TRBD2 (6 bases). From germline, CDR1 is SGHAT and CDR2 FQNNGV. The length of the CDR3 is 14 residues. V was pared by 5 bases and J by 7 bases, with 14 bases between.

In DNA, the CDR3 is TGCGCCAGCAGCCATTTAACCGGGACGTTTGCGTACGAGCAGTACTTC. It encodes CASSHLTGTFAYEQYF. The genes are TRBV4-3 and TRBJ2-7; D possibly matches TRBD1 or TRBD2 (5 bases each). The CDR3 has 16 residues. Trimming left V 3 bases short and J 4 bases short, with 19 bases between. The germline V gene encodes CDR1 LGHNA and CDR2 YSLEER.

This clone was observed a single time. V and J are TRBV5-1 and TRBJ2-2; 9 bases align to TRBD1. CDR1 is SGHRS, CDR2 YFSETQ, per germline. The CDR3 spans 15 residues. The junction had 7 bases not matched to a gene; V was cut back by 4 bases and J by 6 bases. The CDR3 DNA is TGCGCCAGCAGCCCGGGACAGGGTCAGGCCGGGGAGCTGTTTTTT. Translation: CASSPGQGQAGELFF.

J is TRBJ2-7 and V is TRBV7-2; 9 nucleotides align to TRBD1. The CDR3 loop spans 14 amino acids. The V gene end was trimmed by 7 bases and the J gene end by 6 bases; junction bases not matched to a gene: 10. Per germline, CDR1 SGHTA and CDR2 FQGNSA. DNA of the CDR3: TGTGCCAGCACCAAAAGGACAGGGGAAGGCGAGCAGTACTTC. This translates into CASTKRTGEGEQYF.

The chain is built from TRBV27 and TRBJ2-2; 10 bases are shared with TRBD2. The J segment lost 5 bases and the V segment lost 5 bases, leaving 8 bases of the junction unmatched. This CDR3 is 16 amino acids long. Per germline, CDR1 MNHEY and CDR2 SMNVEV (reference sequence). The CDR3 coding sequence is TGTGCCAGCAGTGAAGCGCTAGCGGGGGCGACCGGGGAGCTGTTTTTT. The encoded protein is CASSEALAGATGELFF.

The CDR3 is CASSGGPRESTDTQYF. CDR3 nucleotide sequence: TGTGCCAGCAGCGGCGGGCCCCGGGAGAGCACAGATACGCAGTATTTT. V gene TRBV9 combines with J gene TRBJ2-3, with D possibly being TRBD2 (6 bases). Germline V CDR1 and CDR2: SGDLS, YYNGEE. The V and J ends lost 3 bases and 0 bases respectively, with 14 bases between them. The CDR3 has 16 residues.

This chain connects TRBV4-3 to TRBJ1-2; D is undetermined. Germline V gene sequence: CDR1 LGHNA, CDR2 YSLEER. The germline V and J ends were trimmed by 1 base and 4 bases, with 16 bases remaining between them. The CDR3 is made up of 16 amino acids. The DNA for the CDR3 is TGCGCCAGCAGCCAAGCCGTCTCAGCTAATTTCTATGGCTACACCTTC. It specifies CASSQAVSANFYGYTF.

In DNA, the CDR3 is TGTGCCAGCAGTTACCAGCGGGAGGGAACAGATACGCAGTATTTT. It codes for CASSYQREGTDTQYF. The chain joins TRBV6-6 to TRBJ2-3, with TRBD2 matching 10 bases. This CDR3 contains 15 residues. V was clipped by 2 bases and J by 3 bases; unmatched bases: 2. The V gene's germline CDR1 is MNHNY and CDR2 SVGAGI (reference sequence).

CDR3 region: CASSLGQGNQPQHF. CDR3 coding DNA: TGTGCCAGCAGCTTAGGTCAGGGCAATCAGCCCCAGCATTTT. The chain has TRBV13 and TRBJ1-5; the D is unclear. Germline V gene data show CDR1 as PRHDT and CDR2 as FYEKMQ (reference sequence). CDR3 length: 14 residues. Trimming removed 0 bases at V and 2 bases at J, with 5 bases between.

The chain links TRBV5-1 to TRBJ1-2, with 7 bases fitting TRBD1. V gave up 1 base and J gave up 5 bases; unmatched junction bases: 5. The CDR3 runs 14 residues. Germline CDR1 is SGHRS and CDR2 is YFSETQ. The CDR3 DNA sequence: TGCGCCAGCAGCTTGAGTGCGACAGGGTATGGCTACACCTTC. It codes for CASSLSATGYGYTF.

The CDR3 bases are TGTGCCAGCAGTTGGGCTTCTGGGGAGCAGTACTTC. The encoded protein is CASSWASGEQYF. The V gene is TRBV6-5, the J gene TRBJ2-7; D uncertain. V was pared by 4 bases and J by 7 bases, with 11 bases between. The CDR3 spans 12 residues. Germline assignment: CDR1 MNHEY and CDR2 SVGAGI.

This clone came up a few times. The chain carries TRBV10-3 and TRBJ2-4, with 8 nucleotides matching TRBD1. J gave up 6 bases and V 0 bases, and 4 bases lay outside the gene matches. Germline V gene data show CDR1 as ENHRY and CDR2 as SYGVKD. The CDR3 has 15 residues. The CDR3 nucleotides read TGTGCCATCAGTGAGTCTCAGGGGGCGGGAAACATTCAGTACTTC. Translating gives CAISESQGAGNIQYF.

This clone was recorded a few times. The chain uses TRBV9 and TRBJ2-5; D remains unclear. V dropped 4 bases and J dropped 4 bases, with 14 bases sitting between them. CDR1 and CDR2 (germline): SGDLS, YYNGEE. CDR3 length: 14 residues. In nucleotides, the CDR3 is TGTGCCAGCAGCCCCCCCAGGTTCCCAGAGACCCAGTACTTC. The encoded protein is CASSPPRFPETQYF. Looking up the rest from reference TRBV9 and TRBJ2-5 gives the full variable domain: DSGVTQTPKHLITATGQRVTLRCSPRSGDLSVYWYQQSLDQGLQFLIQYYNGEERAKGNILERFSAQQFPDLHSELNLSSLELGDSALYFCASSPPRFPETQYFGPGTRLLVL.

This clone showed up just a few times. CDR3 coding DNA: TGTGCCAGCGGAGGGGGTGATGGCACCGGGGAGCTGTTTTTT. Amino acid sequence: CASGGGDGTGELFF. V and J are TRBV7-2 and TRBJ2-2, with D perhaps TRBD1 or TRBD2 (6 bases each). V gave up 8 bases and J gave up 4 bases, with 14 bases separating them. Germline assignment: CDR1 SGHTA and CDR2 FQGNSA. The length of the CDR3 is 14 residues.

This chain links TRBV4-3 with TRBJ1-2; D is possibly TRBD1 (5 bases). The germline V gene has CDR1 LGHNA and CDR2 YSLEER. The length of the CDR3 is 16 residues. V gave up 1 base and J gave up 6 bases, with 18 bases separating them. The CDR3 sequence: CASSQGGRGTGHGYTF. The CDR3 DNA is TGCGCCAGCAGCCAAGGGGGTAGAGGGACCGGTCATGGCTACACCTTC.

The J gene is TRBJ2-3, the V gene TRBV9, with a tentative D call TRBD1 (5 bases). Trimming removed 3 bases from V and 4 bases from J, with 9 bases in between. Germline CDR1 SGDLS, CDR2 YYNGEE. The CDR3 spans 13 residues. CDR3 residues: CASSAAGPDTQYF. CDR3 coding DNA: TGTGCCAGCAGCGCAGCAGGGCCAGATACGCAGTATTTT.